Here is one T cell receptor (beta chain) with its context. The data were obtained in a study of blood T cell repertoires in COVID-19. Study summary: Material from acute and convalescent COVID-19 was sourced from the United States, Italy and Spain. From T cells, B-cell-depleted T cells, or PBMCs came the material, which was cDNA or gDNA.

Original processing methods: Estimation of nucleated cell counts relied on the amplification of reference gene primers. Some clones are missing from TCRdb's copy, which holds only in-frame ones; the method was immunoSEQ multiplex PCR. The DNA gave D and trimming, while V, J and clone size come from that table. The sample has 200,000 to 250,000 clones, approximately 80% seen once. CDR3 size: 13 residues. V lost 6 bases, J lost 6 bases, and 2 bases stayed unmatched. The V gene is TRBV12-3 or TRBV12-4, the J gene TRBJ2-1, with 10 bases matching TRBD2. This clonotype was obtained from a man aged 45-60 years with active or convalescent COVID-19. The specimen sequenced was peripheral blood. The CDR3 region is CASRPSGSNEQFF. DNA of the CDR3: TGTGCCAGCAGACCTAGCGGGAGCAATGAGCAGTTCTTC.